The rows below give T cell receptor beta chains drawn from one sample of a study of shared clonotypes between healthy human individuals. The method was immunoSEQ multiplex PCR; TCRdb's version includes in-frame clones alone and lacks a portion of them. The table has roughly 1,100,000 clones, roughly 80% seen once; the top ten hold approximately 1.3%. Source material: memory CD4+ T cells sorted from blood. Receptors were obtained from a young man in good health. CDR3s include the opening cysteine and the closing phenylalanine or tryptophan. Fields, in order: clone size, D gene, V gene, J gene, CDR3 DNA, CDR3 protein. The D gene is left open where the match is weak. The size entry is marked missing in some rows and otherwise reads once, few, many or a size class.

size: .
D: TRBD1
V: TRBV30
J: TRBJ2-7
DNA: TGTGCCTGGAGTGGGACAGGGGACCCCTACGAGCAGTACTTC
CDR3: CAWSGTGDPYEQYF

size: .
D: TRBD2
V: TRBV5-1
J: TRBJ2-3
DNA: TGCGCCAGCAGCTTGGTTAGCGGGGCTAGCACAGATACGCAGTATTTT
CDR3: CASSLVSGASTDTQYF

size: .
D: TRBD1
V: TRBV30
J: TRBJ1-4
DNA: TGTGCCGGCAAGGGGGCCAGTGAAAAACTGTTTTTT
CDR3: CAGKGASEKLFF

size: few
D: .
V: TRBV2
J: TRBJ2-7
DNA: TGTGCCAGCAGTGATTATGCAGACAGCTCCTACGAGCAGTACTTC
CDR3: CASSDYADSSYEQYF

size: many
D: .
V: TRBV10-1
J: TRBJ2-1
DNA: TGCGCCAGCAGTGAGTCCGGCCGTGACAATGAGCAGTTCTTC
CDR3: CASSESGRDNEQFF

size: .
D: .
V: TRBV20-1
J: TRBJ2-7
DNA: TGCAGTGCTGGGCCATTTCGCGAGCAGTACTTC
CDR3: CSAGPFREQYF

size: .
D: TRBD1
V: TRBV25-1
J: TRBJ2-2
DNA: TGTGCCAGCATAGGAGACAGGGTAACCGGGGAGCTGTTTTTT
CDR3: CASIGDRVTGELFF

size: .
D: .
V: TRBV5-1
J: TRBJ2-1
DNA: TGCGCCAGCAGCTTGGAGGGGGGCACTTACAATGAGCAGTTCTTC
CDR3: CASSLEGGTYNEQFF

size: .
D: .
V: TRBV6-1
J: TRBJ2-4
DNA: TGTGCCAGCAGTGAAGTTACAGTTGGCAAAAACATTCAGTACTTC
CDR3: CASSEVTVGKNIQYF

size: few
D: .
V: TRBV30
J: TRBJ1-1
DNA: TGTGCCTGGAGTGGGGGTTGGACTGAAGCTTTCTTT
CDR3: CAWSGGWTEAFF

size: .
D: .
V: TRBV6-1
J: TRBJ2-2
DNA: TGTGCCAGCAGGCTGGGACAGAACACCGGGGAGCTGTTTTTT
CDR3: CASRLGQNTGELFF

size: .
D: TRBD1
V: TRBV18
J: TRBJ2-5
DNA: TGTGCCAGCTCACTGGTATTGGACAGGGCGGAGACCCAGTACTTC
CDR3: CASSLVLDRAETQYF

size: .
D: TRBD2
V: TRBV5-1
J: TRBJ2-3
DNA: TGCGCCAGCAGCTTGGTTGCGGGAGAGGATACGCAGTATTTT
CDR3: CASSLVAGEDTQYF

size: .
D: .
V: TRBV30
J: TRBJ2-7
DNA: TGTGCCTGGAGTGAGGGGGCGGGAGCTCCCTACGAGCAGTACTTC
CDR3: CAWSEGAGAPYEQYF

size: .
D: .
V: TRBV11-3
J: TRBJ2-6
DNA: TGTGCCAGCAGCTTAGATGGGCGCTCTGGGGCCAACGTCCTGACTTTC
CDR3: CASSLDGRSGANVLTF

size: .
D: TRBD2
V: TRBV11-2
J: TRBJ2-3
DNA: TGTGCCAGCAGTAGCCCGGGACTAGCGGGGTTAAGCACAGATACGCAGTATTTT
CDR3: CASSSPGLAGLSTDTQYF

size: few
D: .
V: TRBV2
J: TRBJ2-4
DNA: TGTGCCAGCAGTGTGGATGGGAACATTCAGTACTTC
CDR3: CASSVDGNIQYF

size: .
D: TRBD2
V: TRBV29-1
J: TRBJ2-3
DNA: TGCAGCGTTGCCAGCGGGAGCTCAGATACGCAGTATTTT
CDR3: CSVASGSSDTQYF

size: once
D: TRBD1
V: TRBV5-4
J: TRBJ1-2
DNA: TGTGCCAGCAGCTCACAGGGGGTGGGAGGCTACACCTTC
CDR3: CASSSQGVGGYTF

size: .
D: .
V: TRBV2
J: TRBJ2-5
DNA: TGTGCCAGCAGTGAAGTCGGAAAGGGCTTAGAGACCCAGTACTTC
CDR3: CASSEVGKGLETQYF

size: .
D: TRBD2
V: TRBV5-4
J: TRBJ2-7
DNA: TGTGCCAGCAGCTCCGGGACTAGCGGAACCGAGCAGTACTTC
CDR3: CASSSGTSGTEQYF

size: few
D: .
V: TRBV10-3
J: TRBJ2-1
DNA: TGTGCCATCAAGCGTTTAACAGGCTCAGAGAATGAGCAGTTCTTC
CDR3: CAIKRLTGSENEQFF

size: once
D: TRBD2
V: TRBV10-1
J: TRBJ2-1
DNA: TGCGCCAGCAGTGATATAGCGGGGGGCATCAATGAGCAGTTCTTC
CDR3: CASSDIAGGINEQFF

size: .
D: TRBD2
V: TRBV5-1
J: TRBJ2-3
DNA: TGCGCCAGCACTAGCGGGGATAGCACAGATACGCAGTATTTT
CDR3: CASTSGDSTDTQYF

size: .
D: .
V: TRBV19
J: TRBJ2-6
DNA: TGTGCCAGTAGTCTGCTGGGTGGGGCCAACGTCCTGACTTTC
CDR3: CASSLLGGANVLTF

size: .
D: .
V: TRBV6-4
J: TRBJ2-4
DNA: TGTGCCAGCAATAGCAGGCGAATCCAGGCCAAAAACATTCAGTACTTC
CDR3: CASNSRRIQAKNIQYF

size: .
D: .
V: TRBV2
J: TRBJ2-5
DNA: TGTGCCAGCAGTGTCGACCTTGTTCTTGAGACCCAGTACTTC
CDR3: CASSVDLVLETQYF

size: .
D: .
V: TRBV4-1
J: TRBJ2-7
DNA: TGCGCCAGCAGCCAAGGGGCACACTCCTCTTACGAGCAGTACTTC
CDR3: CASSQGAHSSYEQYF

size: .
D: TRBD1
V: TRBV5-4
J: TRBJ1-1
DNA: TGTGCCAGCAGCTCATCGACAGGGTTTGTCACTGAAGCTTTCTTT
CDR3: CASSSSTGFVTEAFF

size: .
D: .
V: TRBV6-6
J: TRBJ2-4
DNA: TGTGCCAGCATCCAAGGGGACATTCAGTACTTC
CDR3: CASIQGDIQYF

size: once
D: .
V: TRBV7-2
J: TRBJ1-3
DNA: TGTGCCAGCAGCTTATACAGCTCTGGAAACACCATATATTTT
CDR3: CASSLYSSGNTIYF

size: .
D: TRBD2
V: TRBV2
J: TRBJ2-3
DNA: TGTGCCAGCGATCCGGCGGGAGGGCCTACAGATACGCAGTATTTT
CDR3: CASDPAGGPTDTQYF

size: many
D: .
V: TRBV5-1
J: TRBJ1-1
DNA: TGCGCCAGCAGCAAGACCCTTTCCGACACTGAAGCTTTCTTT
CDR3: CASSKTLSDTEAFF

size: .
D: TRBD2
V: TRBV11-2
J: TRBJ2-2
DNA: TGTGCCAGCAGCCCCCAGCGGGGGGGCCGCGGCACCGGGGAGCTGTTTTTT
CDR3: CASSPQRGGRGTGELFF

size: many
D: .
V: TRBV15
J: TRBJ2-7
DNA: TGTGCCACCAGCAGAGAAGCATTCTACGAGCAGTACTTC
CDR3: CATSREAFYEQYF

size: .
D: TRBD1
V: TRBV2
J: TRBJ1-5
DNA: TGTGCCAGCAGTGAATTGGGACAGGGGAATCAGCCCCAGCATTTT
CDR3: CASSELGQGNQPQHF

size: once
D: .
V: TRBV25-1
J: TRBJ2-3
DNA: TGTGCCAGCAGTGAATATTACGGCCGAGGGGTCGGGGCAGATACGCAGTATTTT
CDR3: CASSEYYGRGVGADTQYF